This TCR beta chain was sequenced during a study of early T cells in non-severe SARS-CoV-2 infection. Study-wide context: Sequencing targeted bulk RNA from unsorted whole blood, leaving chains unpaired. Study-level findings and limits: VDJdb-based annotation leaned toward anti-spike CD8 responses and missed private and CD4 specificities.

This clonotype was picked up a small number of times. Its antigen is not identified. The germline V gene encodes CDR1 DFQATT and CDR2 SNEGSKA (reference sequence). V dropped 6 bases and J dropped 9; count of bases not matched to a gene: 7. The CDR3 is 12 amino acids. Unique molecular identifier tags were affixed to discrete cDNA molecules. TCRdb fed the 5' RACE reads into MiXCR, producing one record per CDR3 protein. The data show about 27,000 distinct CDR3 sequences, with about 5% seen just once and about 0.85% held by the top ten. This sequence was found in an adult who was a healthcare worker with PCR-confirmed SARS-CoV-2 infection or an uninfected control (not recorded which). This rearrangement joins TRBV20-1 to TRBJ2-1, with 8 bases identical to TRBD1. The sequenced sample was whole blood. For the CDR3, the DNA is TGCAGTGCCCGACAGGGGTTGGGTGAGCAGTTCTTC. Protein sequence: CSARQGLGEQFF.